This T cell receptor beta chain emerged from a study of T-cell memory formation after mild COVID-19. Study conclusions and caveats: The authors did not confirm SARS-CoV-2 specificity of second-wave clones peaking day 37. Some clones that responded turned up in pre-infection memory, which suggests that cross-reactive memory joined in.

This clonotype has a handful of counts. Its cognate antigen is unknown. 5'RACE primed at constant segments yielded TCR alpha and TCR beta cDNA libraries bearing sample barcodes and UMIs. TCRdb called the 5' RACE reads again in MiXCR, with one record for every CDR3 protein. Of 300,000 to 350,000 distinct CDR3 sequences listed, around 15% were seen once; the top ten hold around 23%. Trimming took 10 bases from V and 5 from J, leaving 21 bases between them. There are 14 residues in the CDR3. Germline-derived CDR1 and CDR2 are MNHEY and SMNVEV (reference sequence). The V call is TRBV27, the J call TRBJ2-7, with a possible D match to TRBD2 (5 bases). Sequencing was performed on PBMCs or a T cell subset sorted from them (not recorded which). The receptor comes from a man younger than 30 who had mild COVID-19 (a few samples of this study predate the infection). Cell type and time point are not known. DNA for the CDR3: TGTGCCACCGCGAAAGGAGGACGGGGTAACGAGCAGTACTTC. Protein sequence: CATAKGGRGNEQYF.